This T cell receptor (beta chain) appears in the sequencing data of a study of OX40 agonist ivuxolimab in advanced cancers. Trimming took 1 base from V and 1 from J, leaving 8 bases between them. The CDR3 extends over 14 amino acids. The germline CDR1 and CDR2 sequences are SGHTA and FQGTGA. Using immunoSEQ multiplex PCR, the repertoire was profiled, and TCRdb retains in-frame clones only, with some absent. Of over 60,000 clones in the sample, 85% to 95% were seen once. This clone has only one observation. This specimen consisted of CD4+ or CD8+ T cells sorted from blood, obtained in a trial of the OX40 agonist ivuxolimab. The sequence was obtained from an adult with an advanced solid tumor such as melanoma, head and neck, liver or kidney cancer. The V call is TRBV7-3, the J call TRBJ2-7, with a possible D match to TRBD1 (6 bases). The CDR3 loop reads CASSLKGQSYEQYF. Here the CDR3 DNA reads TGTGCCAGCAGCTTAAAGGGACAATCCTACGAGCAGTACTTC.